Presented here are 8 T cell receptor beta chains from one specimen sequenced in a study of OX40 agonist ivuxolimab in advanced cancers. Measured with immunoSEQ multiplex PCR; TCRdb has only the in-frame clones, and not every one. The repertoire holds under 40,000 clones, with about 86% as singletons. The input for sequencing was CD4+ or CD8+ T cells sorted from blood, taken in a trial of the OX40 agonist ivuxolimab. The receptors were sampled from an adult with an advanced solid tumor such as melanoma, head and neck, liver or kidney cancer.

This chain connects TRBV4-2 to TRBJ1-2; TRBD1 aligns across 7 bases. With V trimmed by 3 bases and J by 4 bases, 5 bases remained unmatched. Germline-derived CDR1 and CDR2 are LGHNA and YNFKEQ. The CDR3 loop spans 14 amino acids. CDR3 bases: TGTGCCAGCAGCCAGAAGGGGGCGGGCTATGGCTACACCTTC. It translates to CASSQKGAGYGYTF.

The V and J genes are TRBV4-3 and TRBJ1-1; the D gene is possibly TRBD1 (5 bases). Trimming removed 1 base from V and 6 bases from J, with 15 bases in between. Germline CDR1 LGHNA, CDR2 YSLEER. The CDR3 sequence is 15 residues long. For the CDR3, the DNA is TGCGCCAGCAGCCAAGTTGGCAGGGAGCGGGCTGAAGCTTTCTTT. Encoded protein: CASSQVGRERAEAFF.

The J gene is TRBJ2-7, the V gene TRBV11-2; 14 nucleotides match TRBD2. Germline values: CDR1 SGHAT, CDR2 FQNNGV. The CDR3 has 16 residues. V shed 4 bases, J shed 4 bases, and the junction held 6 bases outside the gene matches. This chain's CDR3 is CASSSRLAGGPYEQYF. Here the CDR3 DNA reads TGTGCCAGCAGCTCACGACTAGCGGGGGGGCCTTACGAGCAGTACTTC.

The chain joins TRBV9 to TRBJ2-1, with 7 nucleotides matching TRBD2. The CDR3 length is 15 residues. Trimming at V came to 0 bases and at J to 4 bases, leaving 4 bases not matched to a gene. The germline V gene encodes CDR1 SGDLS and CDR2 YYNGEE. CDR3 DNA: TGTGCCAGCAGCGTAGGCGGGAGCGGGTACAATGAGCAGTTCTTC. Translated: CASSVGGSGYNEQFF.

CDR3 DNA sequence: TGTGCCAGCAGTGCCGAGGTGAACACTGAAGCTTTCTTT. Residues: CASSAEVNTEAFF. The V gene is TRBV6-1, the J gene TRBJ1-1; D unclear. V lost 4 bases and J 0 bases, leaving 6 bases between the germline ends. The CDR3 runs to 13 residues. Per the germline V gene, CDR1 is MNHNS and CDR2 is SASEGT.

The rearrangement joins TRBV10-1 to TRBJ2-7; 9 nucleotides line up with TRBD2. The CDR3 contains 15 residues. The ends lost 0 bases at V and 4 bases at J; junction bases unmatched: 4. The germline gives CDR1 WNHNN, CDR2 SYGVQD (reference sequence). The CDR3: CASSESNSGSYEQYF. The CDR3 DNA follows: TGCGCCAGCAGTGAGTCGAATAGCGGGAGTTACGAGCAGTACTTC.

The V call is TRBV6-6, the J call TRBJ2-4; D is unclear. Trimming left V 0 bases short and J 10 bases short, with 10 bases between. Germline V gives CDR1 MNHNY, CDR2 SVGAGI (reference sequence). The CDR3 runs to 13 residues. CDR3 sequence reads: CASSYSEPRIQYF. CDR3 nucleotides: TGTGCCAGCAGTTACTCGGAACCCAGGATTCAGTACTTC.

The CDR3 DNA follows: TGTGCCAGCAGTATTTTAGGGGGCCCAACCTACGAGCAGTACTTC. It yields the protein CASSILGGPTYEQYF. The V gene is TRBV28, the J gene TRBJ2-7; 7 nucleotides agree with TRBD1. The V gene end was trimmed by 5 bases and the J gene end by 2 bases; junction bases not matched to a gene: 9. The CDR3 spans 15 residues. Germline lookup yields CDR1 MDHEN and CDR2 SYDVKM.